These T cell receptor beta chains were read from a single sample in a study of cytomegalovirus exposure and HLA in healthy donors. The repertoire was sequenced with immunoSEQ multiplex PCR; TCRdb's copy has only in-frame clones and lacks some. The data show about 91,000 clones, under 75% seen once. Sequencing input: PBMCs. The receptors come from a human donor in good health. CDR3s leave out the opening cysteine and the closing phenylalanine or tryptophan. Each record gives: J gene, clone size, V gene, CDR3 protein. Clone size is not always given. Where it is, it says once, few, many or a class for expanded clones.

>TRBJ2-7|NA|TRBV18
ASSPESGISYEQY
>TRBJ2-7|NA|TRBV5-5
ASSPGQIYSYEQY
>TRBJ2-3|NA|TRBV6-5
ASSYNPRSTDTQY
>TRBJ2-1|few|TRBV7-9
ASSLGLDEQF
>TRBJ2-5|NA|TRBV4-1
ASSQERGRGETQY
>TRBJ2-3|NA|TRBV6-8
ASSLVGSGVFTDTQY
>TRBJ2-7|NA|TRBV9
ASSVEGQLNYEQY
>TRBJ2-5|NA|TRBV18
ASSPTSGQETQY
>TRBJ2-3|once|TRBV14
ASSRRLAGGTDTQY
>TRBJ2-3|NA|TRBV9
ASSVLLTDTQY
>TRBJ2-3|NA|TRBV25-1
ASQNRDRGQDTQY
>TRBJ2-1|NA|TRBV4-2
ASSQDRDRGYNEQF
>TRBJ1-2|NA|TRBV18
ASSPSQGLDNYGYT
>TRBJ1-6|NA|TRBV6-1
ASSTPSGGRSPLH
>TRBJ2-7|NA|TRBV7-9
ASSLLAGVPYEQY
>TRBJ2-2|NA|TRBV6-6
ASSYERFTGELF
>TRBJ1-4|NA|TRBV9
ASSVASGVREKLF